This TCR beta chain was observed in a study of shared clonotypes between healthy human individuals. Some clones are missing from TCRdb's copy, which holds only in-frame ones; the method was immunoSEQ multiplex PCR. The sample contains around 990,000 clones, roughly 77% of which appear only once. This CDR3 spans 14 amino acids. V lost 4 bases to trimming and J lost 6 bases, with 15 bases between them. Looked up from germline, CDR1 is SGHTA and CDR2 is FQGNSA. This TCR came from a man between 18 and 35 years old in good health. Some clones in this sample may be carry-over from other donors' samples. The genes are TRBV7-2 and TRBJ1-2; a weak D match, TRBD1 (6 bases). The sample taken for sequencing was memory CD4+ T cells from PBMCs. The subset is: CD45RA-negative fraction. CDR3 bases: TGTGCCAGCAGCTCCACAAAGGGGGTGGATGGCTACACCTTC. Its protein is CASSSTKGVDGYTF.